This T cell receptor beta chain was documented in a study of T-cell reconstitution after alpha-beta-depleted transplantation in children. V dropped 6 bases and J dropped 0; count of bases not matched to a gene: 11. CDR1 is WNHNN and CDR2 is SYGVQD in the germline V gene (reference sequence). The CDR3 covers 16 residues. Unique molecular identifiers tagged the TCRbeta library. TCRdb re-called the PCR reads through MiXCR, storing one row per CDR3 protein. The data show some 290,000 distinct CDR3 sequences, approximately 23% seen once. This sequence originates from a male patient younger than 18 who had a stem cell transplant for acute lymphoblastic leukemia, so the T cells may come from the graft donor. Sequenced material: PBMCs, mostly from graft donor cells, taken 180 days after TCRalphabeta/CD19-depleted stem cell transplant. This chain links TRBV10-1 with TRBJ2-7, with 7 bases fitting TRBD2. The CDR3 bases are TGCGCCAGCAGGGGCTTCCTGGGGAGGGCCTCCTACGAGCAGTACTTC. Translating it yields CASRGFLGRASYEQYF.